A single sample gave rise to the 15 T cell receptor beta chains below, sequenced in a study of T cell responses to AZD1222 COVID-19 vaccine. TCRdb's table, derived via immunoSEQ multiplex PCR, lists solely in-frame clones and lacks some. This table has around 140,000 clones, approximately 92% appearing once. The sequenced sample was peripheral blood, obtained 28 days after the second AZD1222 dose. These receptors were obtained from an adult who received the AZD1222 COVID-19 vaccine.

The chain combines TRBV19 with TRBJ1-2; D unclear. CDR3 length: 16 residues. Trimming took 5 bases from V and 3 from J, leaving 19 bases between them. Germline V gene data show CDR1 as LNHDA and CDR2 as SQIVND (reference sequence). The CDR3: CASSLKGVREDYGYTF. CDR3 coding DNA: TGTGCCAGTAGTCTAAAGGGAGTGAGAGAAGACTATGGCTACACCTTC.

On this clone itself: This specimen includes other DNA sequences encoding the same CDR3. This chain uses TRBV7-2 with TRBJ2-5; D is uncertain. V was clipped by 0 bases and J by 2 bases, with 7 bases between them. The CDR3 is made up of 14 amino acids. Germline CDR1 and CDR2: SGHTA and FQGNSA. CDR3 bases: TGTGCCAGCAGCTTAGCGGGTAGTCAAGAGACCCAGTACTTC. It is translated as CASSLAGSQETQYF.

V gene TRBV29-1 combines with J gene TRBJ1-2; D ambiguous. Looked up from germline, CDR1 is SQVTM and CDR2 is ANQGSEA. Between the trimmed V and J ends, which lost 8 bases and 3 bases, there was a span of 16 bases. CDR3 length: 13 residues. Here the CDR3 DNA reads TGCAGCACCCAACGCGTCGGGGACTATGGCTACACCTTC. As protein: CSTQRVGDYGYTF.

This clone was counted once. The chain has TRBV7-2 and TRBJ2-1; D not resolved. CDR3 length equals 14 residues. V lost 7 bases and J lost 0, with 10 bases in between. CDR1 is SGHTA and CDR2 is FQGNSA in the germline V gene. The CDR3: CASTQSNSYNEQFF. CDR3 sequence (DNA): TGTGCCAGCACCCAGAGTAACTCCTACAATGAGCAGTTCTTC.

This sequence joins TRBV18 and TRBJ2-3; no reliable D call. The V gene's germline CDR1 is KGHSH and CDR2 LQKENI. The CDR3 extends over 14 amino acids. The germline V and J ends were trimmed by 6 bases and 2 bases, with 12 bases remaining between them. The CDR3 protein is CASSQSHSTDTQYF. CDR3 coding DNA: TGTGCCAGCTCTCAATCGCACTCCACAGATACGCAGTATTTT.

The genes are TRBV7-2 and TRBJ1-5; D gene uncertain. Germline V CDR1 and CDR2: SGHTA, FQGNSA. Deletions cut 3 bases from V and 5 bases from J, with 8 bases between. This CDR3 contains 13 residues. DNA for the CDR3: TGTGCCAGCAGCTTTACGGAGTATCAGCCCCAGCATTTT. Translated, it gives CASSFTEYQPQHF.

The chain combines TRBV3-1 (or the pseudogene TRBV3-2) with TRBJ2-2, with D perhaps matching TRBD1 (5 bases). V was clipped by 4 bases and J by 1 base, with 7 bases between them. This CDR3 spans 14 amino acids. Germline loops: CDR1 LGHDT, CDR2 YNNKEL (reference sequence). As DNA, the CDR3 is TGTGCCAGCAGCCCCAGGGAGAACACCGGGGAGCTGTTTTTT. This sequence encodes CASSPRENTGELFF.

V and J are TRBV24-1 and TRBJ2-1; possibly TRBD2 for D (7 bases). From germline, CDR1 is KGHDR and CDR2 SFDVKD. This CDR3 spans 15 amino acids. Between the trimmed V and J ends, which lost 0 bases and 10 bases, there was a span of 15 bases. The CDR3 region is CATSDLQGGGEEQFF. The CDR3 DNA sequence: TGTGCCACCAGTGATTTGCAGGGAGGGGGAGAGGAGCAGTTCTTC.

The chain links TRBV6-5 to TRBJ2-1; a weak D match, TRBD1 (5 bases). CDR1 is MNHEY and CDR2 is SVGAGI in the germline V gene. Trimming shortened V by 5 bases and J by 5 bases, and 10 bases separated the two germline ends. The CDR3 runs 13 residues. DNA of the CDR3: TGTGCCAGCAGTAAACAGGTCCACAATGAGCAGTTCTTC. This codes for CASSKQVHNEQFF.

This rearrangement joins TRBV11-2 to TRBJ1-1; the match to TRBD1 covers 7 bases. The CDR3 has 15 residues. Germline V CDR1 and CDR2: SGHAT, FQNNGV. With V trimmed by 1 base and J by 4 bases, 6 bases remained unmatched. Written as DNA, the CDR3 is TGTGCCAGCAGCTTAGTGGAGGGGGCCGGCACTGAAGCTTTCTTT. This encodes CASSLVEGAGTEAFF.

For the CDR3, the DNA is TGTGCCAGCAGCTTAGCGAGTTGGCGGGCGAACACCGGGGAGCTGTTTTTT. This gives the protein CASSLASWRANTGELFF. The gene calls are TRBV7-2 and TRBJ2-2; D perhaps matches TRBD2 (5 bases). The germline V gene encodes CDR1 SGHTA and CDR2 FQGNSA. V gave up 0 bases and J gave up 0 bases, with 11 bases separating them. This CDR3 contains 17 residues.

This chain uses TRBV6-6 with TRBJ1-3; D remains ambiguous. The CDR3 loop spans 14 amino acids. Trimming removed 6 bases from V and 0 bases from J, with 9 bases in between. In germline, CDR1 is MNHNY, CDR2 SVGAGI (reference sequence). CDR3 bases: TGTGCCAGCAGCGGGTCGATCTCTGGAAACACCATATATTTT. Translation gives CASSGSISGNTIYF.

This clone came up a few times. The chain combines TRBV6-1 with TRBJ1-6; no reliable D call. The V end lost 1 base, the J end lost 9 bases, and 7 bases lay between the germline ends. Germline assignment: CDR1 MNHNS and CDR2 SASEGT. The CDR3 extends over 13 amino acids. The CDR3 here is CASSEVGTSPLHF. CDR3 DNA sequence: TGTGCCAGCAGTGAAGTAGGAACTTCACCCCTCCACTTT.

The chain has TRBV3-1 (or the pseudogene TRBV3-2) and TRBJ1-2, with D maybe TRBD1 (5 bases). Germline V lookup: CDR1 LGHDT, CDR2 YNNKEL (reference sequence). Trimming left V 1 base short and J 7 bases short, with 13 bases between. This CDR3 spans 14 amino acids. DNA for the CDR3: TGTGCCAGCAGCCAAGGAGTAGGGGTCAGTGGCTACACCTTC. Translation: CASSQGVGVSGYTF.

The CDR3 region is CASRLSANYGYTF. Here the CDR3 DNA reads TGTGCCAGCAGATTATCAGCTAACTATGGCTACACCTTC. The rearrangement joins TRBV12-3 or TRBV12-4 to TRBJ1-2; D call uncertain. V dropped 6 bases and J dropped 0 bases, with 8 bases sitting between them. The CDR3 extends over 13 amino acids.